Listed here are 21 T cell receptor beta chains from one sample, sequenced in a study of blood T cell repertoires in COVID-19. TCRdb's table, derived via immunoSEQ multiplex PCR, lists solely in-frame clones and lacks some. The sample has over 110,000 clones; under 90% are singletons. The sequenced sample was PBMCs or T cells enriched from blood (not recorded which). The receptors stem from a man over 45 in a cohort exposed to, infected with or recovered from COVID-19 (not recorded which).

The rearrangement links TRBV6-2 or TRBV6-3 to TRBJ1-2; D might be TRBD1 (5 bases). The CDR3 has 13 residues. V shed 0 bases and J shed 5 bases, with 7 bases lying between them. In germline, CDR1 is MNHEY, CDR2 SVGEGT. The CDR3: CASSYSGGYGYTF. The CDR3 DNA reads TGTGCCAGCAGTTACTCGGGGGGATATGGCTACACCTTC.

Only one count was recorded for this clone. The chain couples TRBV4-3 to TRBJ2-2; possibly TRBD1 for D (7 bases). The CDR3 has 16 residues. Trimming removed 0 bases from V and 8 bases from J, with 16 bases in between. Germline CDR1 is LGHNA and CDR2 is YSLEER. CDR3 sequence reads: CASSQEGGQLSGELFF. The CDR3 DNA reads TGCGCCAGCAGCCAAGAGGGGGGACAGCTTTCGGGGGAGCTGTTTTTT.

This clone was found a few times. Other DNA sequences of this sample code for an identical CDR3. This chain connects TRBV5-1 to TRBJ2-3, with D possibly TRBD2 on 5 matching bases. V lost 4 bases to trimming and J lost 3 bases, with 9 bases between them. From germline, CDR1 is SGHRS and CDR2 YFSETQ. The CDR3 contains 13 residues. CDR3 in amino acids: CASSGGGTDTQYF. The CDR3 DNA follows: TGCGCCAGCAGCGGCGGAGGAACAGATACGCAGTATTTT. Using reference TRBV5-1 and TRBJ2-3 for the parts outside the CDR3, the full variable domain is KAGVTQTPRYLIKTRGQQVTLSCSPISGHRSVSWYQQTPGQGLQFLFEYFSETQRNKGNFPGRFSGRQFSNSRSEMNVSTLELGDSALYLCASSGGGTDTQYFGPGTRLTVL.

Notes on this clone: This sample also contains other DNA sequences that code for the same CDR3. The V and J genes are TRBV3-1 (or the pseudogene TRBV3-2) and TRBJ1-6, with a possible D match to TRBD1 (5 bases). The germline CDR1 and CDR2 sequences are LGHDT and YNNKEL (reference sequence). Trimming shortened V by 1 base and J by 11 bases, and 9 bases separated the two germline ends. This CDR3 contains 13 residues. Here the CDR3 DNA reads TGTGCCAGCAGCCAAGGACAGCGAACACCCCTCCACTTT. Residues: CASSQGQRTPLHF.

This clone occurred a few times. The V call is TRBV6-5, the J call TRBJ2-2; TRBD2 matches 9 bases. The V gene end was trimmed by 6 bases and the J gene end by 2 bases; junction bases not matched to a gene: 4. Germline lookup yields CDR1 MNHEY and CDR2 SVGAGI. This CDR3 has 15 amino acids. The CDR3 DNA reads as TGTGCCAGCAGGACGGGACTAGCCAACACCGGGGAGCTGTTTTTT. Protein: CASRTGLANTGELFF.

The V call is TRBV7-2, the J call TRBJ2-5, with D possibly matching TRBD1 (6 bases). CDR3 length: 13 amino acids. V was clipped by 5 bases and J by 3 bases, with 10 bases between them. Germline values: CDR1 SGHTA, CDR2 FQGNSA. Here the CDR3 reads CASSGQQKETQYF. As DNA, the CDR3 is TGTGCCAGCAGCGGACAGCAAAAAGAGACCCAGTACTTC. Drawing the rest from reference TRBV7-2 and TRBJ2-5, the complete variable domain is GAGVSQSPSNKVTEKGKDVELRCDPISGHTALYWYRQSLGQGLEFLIYFQGNSAPDKSGLPSDRFSAERTGGSVSTLTIQRTQQEDSAVYLCASSGQQKETQYFGPGTRLLVL.

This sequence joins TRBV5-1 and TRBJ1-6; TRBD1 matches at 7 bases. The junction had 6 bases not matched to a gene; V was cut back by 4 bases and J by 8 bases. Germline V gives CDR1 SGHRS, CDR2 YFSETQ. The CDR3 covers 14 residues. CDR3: CASSPGQFYSPLHF. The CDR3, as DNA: TGCGCCAGCAGCCCGGGACAGTTTTATTCACCCCTCCACTTT.

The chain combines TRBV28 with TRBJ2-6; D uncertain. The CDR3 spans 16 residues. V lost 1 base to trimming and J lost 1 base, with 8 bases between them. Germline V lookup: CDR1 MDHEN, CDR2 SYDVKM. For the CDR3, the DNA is TGTGCCAGCAGTTTATATCGCAGGTCTGGGGCCAACGTCCTGACTTTC. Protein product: CASSLYRRSGANVLTF.

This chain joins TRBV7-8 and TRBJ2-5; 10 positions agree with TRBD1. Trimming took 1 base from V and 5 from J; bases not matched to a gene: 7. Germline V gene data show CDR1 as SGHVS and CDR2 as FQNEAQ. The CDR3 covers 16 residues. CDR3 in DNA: TGTGCCAGCAGCTTAGGGACAGGGGGGTCCCCGGAGACCCAGTACTTC. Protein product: CASSLGTGGSPETQYF.

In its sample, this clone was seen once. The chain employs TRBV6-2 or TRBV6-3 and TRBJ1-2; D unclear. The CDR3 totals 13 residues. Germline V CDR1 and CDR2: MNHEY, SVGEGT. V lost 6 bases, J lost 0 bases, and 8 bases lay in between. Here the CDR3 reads CASSGSSNYGYTF. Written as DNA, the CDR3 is TGTGCCAGCAGCGGCAGTTCTAACTATGGCTACACCTTC.

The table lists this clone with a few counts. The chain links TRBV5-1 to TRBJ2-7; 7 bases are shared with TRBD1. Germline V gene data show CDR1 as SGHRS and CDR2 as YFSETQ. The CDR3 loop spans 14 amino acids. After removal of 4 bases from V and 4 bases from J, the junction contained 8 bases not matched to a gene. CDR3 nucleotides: TGCGCCAGCAGCCAACAGGGGACGGTGTACGAGCAGTACTTC. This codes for CASSQQGTVYEQYF.

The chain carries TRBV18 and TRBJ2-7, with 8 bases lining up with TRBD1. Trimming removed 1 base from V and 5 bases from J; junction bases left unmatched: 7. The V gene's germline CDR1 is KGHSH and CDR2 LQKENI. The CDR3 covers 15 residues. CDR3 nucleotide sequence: TGTGCCAGCTCACCACGGACGATGGACAGGGACGAGCAGTACTTC. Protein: CASSPRTMDRDEQYF.

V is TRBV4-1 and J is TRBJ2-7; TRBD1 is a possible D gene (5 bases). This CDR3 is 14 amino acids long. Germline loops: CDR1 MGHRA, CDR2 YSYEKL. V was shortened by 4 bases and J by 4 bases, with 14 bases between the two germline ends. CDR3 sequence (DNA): TGCGCCAGCAGCCCAAAGGGGCCCGCGTACGAGCAGTACTTC. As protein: CASSPKGPAYEQYF.

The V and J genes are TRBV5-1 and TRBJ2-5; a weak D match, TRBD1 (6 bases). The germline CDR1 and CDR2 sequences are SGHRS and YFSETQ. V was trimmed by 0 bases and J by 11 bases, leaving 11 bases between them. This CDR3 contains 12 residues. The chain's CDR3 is CASSLVPGQQYF. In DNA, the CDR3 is TGCGCCAGCAGCTTGGTCCCGGGACAACAGTACTTC.

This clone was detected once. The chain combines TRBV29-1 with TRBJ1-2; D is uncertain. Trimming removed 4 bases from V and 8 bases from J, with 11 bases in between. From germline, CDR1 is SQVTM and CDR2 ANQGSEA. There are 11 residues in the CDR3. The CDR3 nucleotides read TGCAGCGTTGGAACGAGGGAGGGCTACACCTTC. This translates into CSVGTREGYTF.

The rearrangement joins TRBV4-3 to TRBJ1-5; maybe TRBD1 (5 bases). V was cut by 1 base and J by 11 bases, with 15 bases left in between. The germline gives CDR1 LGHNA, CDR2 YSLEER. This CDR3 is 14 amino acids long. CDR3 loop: CASSQATMGGTQHF. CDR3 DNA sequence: TGCGCCAGCAGCCAAGCCACAATGGGGGGTACCCAGCATTTT.

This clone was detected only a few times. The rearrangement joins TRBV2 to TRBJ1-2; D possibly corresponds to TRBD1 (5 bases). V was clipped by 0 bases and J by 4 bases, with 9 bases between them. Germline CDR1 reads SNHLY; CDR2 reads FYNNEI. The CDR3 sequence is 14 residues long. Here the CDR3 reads CASSEAGGFYGYTF. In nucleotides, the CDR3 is TGTGCCAGCAGTGAAGCTGGGGGGTTCTATGGCTACACCTTC.

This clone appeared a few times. CDR3 protein: CASSQQTGGNGYTF. The CDR3 bases are TGCGCCAGCAGCCAACAGACAGGGGGCAATGGCTACACCTTC. The chain joins TRBV4-3 to TRBJ1-2, with 10 bases that match TRBD1. The germline CDR1 and CDR2 sequences are LGHNA and YSLEER. There are 14 residues in the CDR3. V dropped 2 bases and J dropped 6; count of bases not matched to a gene: 3.

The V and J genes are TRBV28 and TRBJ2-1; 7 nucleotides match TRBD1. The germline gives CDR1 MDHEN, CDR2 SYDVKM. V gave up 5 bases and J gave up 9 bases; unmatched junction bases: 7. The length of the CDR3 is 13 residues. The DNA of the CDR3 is TGTGCCAGCAGTAGCCTTACAGGGGCTGAGCAGTTCTTC. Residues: CASSSLTGAEQFF.

CDR3 sequence: CASSRNRGVGQPQHF. In DNA form, the CDR3 reads TGTGCCAGCAGCCGGAACAGGGGAGTAGGGCAGCCCCAGCATTTT. The chain combines TRBV6-2 or TRBV6-3 with TRBJ1-5; 7 nucleotides line up with TRBD1. The V segment lost 6 bases and the J segment 7 bases; nucleotides outside the gene matches: 12. The CDR3 has 15 residues. Looked up from germline, CDR1 is MNHEY and CDR2 is SVGEGT.

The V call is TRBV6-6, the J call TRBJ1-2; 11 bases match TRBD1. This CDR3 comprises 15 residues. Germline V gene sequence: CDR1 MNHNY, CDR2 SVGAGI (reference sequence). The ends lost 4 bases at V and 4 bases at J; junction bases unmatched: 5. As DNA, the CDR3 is TGTGCCAGCAGTTCCTCGGACAGGGGGCCCTATGGCTACACCTTC. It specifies CASSSSDRGPYGYTF.